This T cell receptor beta chain was recorded in a study of blood T cell repertoires in COVID-19. In the source study's methods: Scientists estimated how many nucleated cells there were by amplifying reference gene primers. TCRdb's table, derived via immunoSEQ multiplex PCR, lists solely in-frame clones and lacks some. The V and J calls and clone size come from that table; D and trimming were worked out from the DNA. The sample holds 100,000 to 150,000 clones, 70% to 90% seen once. V was shortened by 6 bases and J by 2 bases, with 19 bases between the two germline ends. This CDR3 spans 16 amino acids. Germline V lookup: CDR1 SGHTA, CDR2 FQGNSA.

The sequence was obtained from a man between 45 and 60 years old with acute or convalescent COVID-19. The sequenced sample consisted of peripheral blood. The chain employs TRBV7-2 and TRBJ2-5, with D perhaps TRBD1 (5 bases). This CDR3 reads CASRRRADSSQETQYF. CDR3 bases: TGTGCCAGCAGGAGGAGAGCAGACAGCTCACAAGAGACCCAGTACTTC.